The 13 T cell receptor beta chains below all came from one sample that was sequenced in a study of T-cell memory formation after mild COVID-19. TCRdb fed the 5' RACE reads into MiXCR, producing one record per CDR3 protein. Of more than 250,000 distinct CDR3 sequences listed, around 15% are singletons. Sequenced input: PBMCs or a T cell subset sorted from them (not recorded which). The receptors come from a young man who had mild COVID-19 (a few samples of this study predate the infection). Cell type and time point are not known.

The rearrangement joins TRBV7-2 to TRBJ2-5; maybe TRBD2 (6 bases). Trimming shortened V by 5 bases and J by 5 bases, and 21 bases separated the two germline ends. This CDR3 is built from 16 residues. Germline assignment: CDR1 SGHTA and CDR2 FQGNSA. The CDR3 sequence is CASSRYGRGPGETQYF. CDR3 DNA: TGTGCCAGCAGCCGATACGGGCGGGGCCCCGGGGAGACCCAGTACTTC.

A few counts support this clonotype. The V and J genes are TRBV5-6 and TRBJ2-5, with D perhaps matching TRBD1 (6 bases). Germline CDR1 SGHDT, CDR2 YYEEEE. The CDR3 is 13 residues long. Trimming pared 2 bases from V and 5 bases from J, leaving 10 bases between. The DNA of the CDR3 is TGTGCCAGCAGCTTAAACAGGGTTGAGACCCAGTACTTC. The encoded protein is CASSLNRVETQYF.

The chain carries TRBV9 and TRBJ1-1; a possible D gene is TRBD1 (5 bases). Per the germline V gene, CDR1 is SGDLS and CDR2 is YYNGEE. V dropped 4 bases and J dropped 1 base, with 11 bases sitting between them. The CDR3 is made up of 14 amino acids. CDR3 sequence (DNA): TGTGCCAGCAGCCCGGGACTCAAGAACACTGAAGCTTTCTTT. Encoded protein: CASSPGLKNTEAFF.

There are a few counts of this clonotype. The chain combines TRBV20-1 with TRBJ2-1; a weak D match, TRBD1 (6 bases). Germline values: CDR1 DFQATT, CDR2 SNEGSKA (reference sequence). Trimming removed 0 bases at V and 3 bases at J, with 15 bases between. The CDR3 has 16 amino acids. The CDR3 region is CSARDRRRGFYNEQFF. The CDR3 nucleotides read TGCAGTGCTAGAGATAGGCGCAGGGGCTTCTACAATGAGCAGTTCTTC.

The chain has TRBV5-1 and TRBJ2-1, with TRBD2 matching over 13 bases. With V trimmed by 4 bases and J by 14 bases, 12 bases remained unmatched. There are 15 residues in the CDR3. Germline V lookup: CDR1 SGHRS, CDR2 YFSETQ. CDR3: CASSETSGGRSIKFF. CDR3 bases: TGCGCCAGCAGCGAGACTAGCGGGGGGCGGTCGATTAAGTTCTTC.

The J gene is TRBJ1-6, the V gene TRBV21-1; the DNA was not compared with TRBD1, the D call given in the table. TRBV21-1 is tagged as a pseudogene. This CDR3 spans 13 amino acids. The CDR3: CAWPAGEGSPLHF. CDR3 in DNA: TGTGCCTGGCCTGCGGGGGAAGGTTCACCCCTCCACTTT.

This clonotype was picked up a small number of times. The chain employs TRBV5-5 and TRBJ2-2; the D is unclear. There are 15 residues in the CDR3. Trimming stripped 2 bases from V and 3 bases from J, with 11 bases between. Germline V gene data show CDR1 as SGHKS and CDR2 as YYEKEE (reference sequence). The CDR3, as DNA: TGTGCCAGCAGCTTAGGGCAGATACACACCGGGGAGCTGTTTTTT. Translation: CASSLGQIHTGELFF.

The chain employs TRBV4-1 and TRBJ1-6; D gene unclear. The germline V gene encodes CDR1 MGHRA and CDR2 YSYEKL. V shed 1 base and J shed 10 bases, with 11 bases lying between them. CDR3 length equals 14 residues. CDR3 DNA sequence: TGCGCCAGCAGCCAAGTTGGATTGGACTCACCCCTCCACTTT. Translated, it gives CASSQVGLDSPLHF.

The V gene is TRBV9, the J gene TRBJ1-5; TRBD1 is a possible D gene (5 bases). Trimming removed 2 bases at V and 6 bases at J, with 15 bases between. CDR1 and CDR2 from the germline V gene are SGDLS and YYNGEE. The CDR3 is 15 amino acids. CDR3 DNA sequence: TGTGCCAGCAGCGTGGGTCAGGGCGGAAGTCAGCCCCAGCATTTT. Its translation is CASSVGQGGSQPQHF.

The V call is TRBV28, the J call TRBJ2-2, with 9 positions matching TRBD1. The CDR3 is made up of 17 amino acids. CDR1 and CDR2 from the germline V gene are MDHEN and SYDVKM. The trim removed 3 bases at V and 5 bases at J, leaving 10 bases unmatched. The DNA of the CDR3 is TGTGCCAGCAGTTTTCTACGGGTACAGGGGGCGACCGGGGAGCTGTTTTTT. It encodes CASSFLRVQGATGELFF.

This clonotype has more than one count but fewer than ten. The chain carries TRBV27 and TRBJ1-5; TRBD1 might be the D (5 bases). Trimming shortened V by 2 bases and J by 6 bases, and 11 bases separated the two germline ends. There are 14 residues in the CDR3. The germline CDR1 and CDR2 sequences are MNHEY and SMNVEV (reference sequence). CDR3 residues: CASSLDGGRQPQHF. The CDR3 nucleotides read TGTGCCAGCAGTTTAGACGGGGGACGTCAGCCCCAGCATTTT.

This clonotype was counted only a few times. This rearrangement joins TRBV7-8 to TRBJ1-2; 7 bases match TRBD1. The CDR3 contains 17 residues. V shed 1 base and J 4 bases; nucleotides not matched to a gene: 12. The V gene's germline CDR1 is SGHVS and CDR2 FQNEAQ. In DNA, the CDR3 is TGTGCCAGCAGCTTAGTAAGAGGGGGCCCCCCCCTCTATGGCTACACCTTC. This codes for CASSLVRGGPPLYGYTF.

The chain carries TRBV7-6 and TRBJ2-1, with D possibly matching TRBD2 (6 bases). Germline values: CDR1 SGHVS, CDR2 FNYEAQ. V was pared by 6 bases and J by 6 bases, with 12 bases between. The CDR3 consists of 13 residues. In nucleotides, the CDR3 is TGTGCCAGCAGAGCTAGCGCATCCAATGAGCAGTTCTTC. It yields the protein CASRASASNEQFF.